One and the same sample provided the 27 T cell receptor beta chains below, sequenced in a study of blood T cell repertoires in COVID-19. Sequenced by immunoSEQ multiplex PCR; TCRdb stores in-frame clones only, minus some. The sample has 140,000 to 150,000 clones; roughly 90% are singletons. Sequencing used PBMCs or T cells enriched from blood (not recorded which). The receptors come from a woman in her 30s with acute COVID-19.

The V gene is TRBV28, the J gene TRBJ1-6, with TRBD1 identical over 7 bases. The junction had 4 bases not matched to a gene; V was cut back by 0 bases and J by 5 bases. Germline CDR1 MDHEN, CDR2 SYDVKM. The CDR3 is made up of 16 amino acids. The CDR3 sequence is CASSLWAGTDNSPLHF. The CDR3 nucleotides read TGTGCCAGCAGTTTATGGGCCGGGACAGATAATTCACCCCTCCACTTT.

The chain couples TRBV9 to TRBJ1-1; D ambiguous. Germline V gene lookup returns CDR1 SGDLS and CDR2 YYNGEE. The V and J ends lost 0 bases and 3 bases respectively, with 9 bases between them. The CDR3 runs 14 residues. CDR3 protein: CASSVDGRYTEAFF. The CDR3 bases are TGTGCCAGCAGCGTAGATGGTCGGTACACTGAAGCTTTCTTT. The whole variable domain, remainder taken from reference TRBV9 and TRBJ1-1, is DSGVTQTPKHLITATGQRVTLRCSPRSGDLSVYWYQQSLDQGLQFLIQYYNGEERAKGNILERFSAQQFPDLHSELNLSSLELGDSALYFCASSVDGRYTEAFFGQGTRLTVV.

The V and J genes are TRBV5-1 and TRBJ2-7, with D maybe TRBD1 (5 bases). Germline V CDR1 and CDR2: SGHRS, YFSETQ. V shed 5 bases and J shed 2 bases, with 14 bases lying between them. The CDR3 has 14 amino acids. The CDR3, as DNA: TGCGCCAGCAGAAGGGAAAGGGGCGCCTACGAGCAGTACTTC. It codes for CASRRERGAYEQYF. The full variable domain, with the rest looked up from reference TRBV5-1 and TRBJ2-7, is KAGVTQTPRYLIKTRGQQVTLSCSPISGHRSVSWYQQTPGQGLQFLFEYFSETQRNKGNFPGRFSGRQFSNSRSEMNVSTLELGDSALYLCASRRERGAYEQYFGPGTRLTVT.

V gene TRBV11-1 combines with J gene TRBJ2-2; no clear D. This CDR3 is 15 amino acids long. The germline gives CDR1 SGHAT, CDR2 FQDESV (reference sequence). With 4 bases removed from V and 6 bases from J, the gap between germline ends came to 15 bases. In DNA form, the CDR3 reads TGTGCCAGCAGCTCCACCGTTGGAGTCGCCGGGGAGCTGTTTTTT. Its protein is CASSSTVGVAGELFF.

This chain links TRBV5-1 with TRBJ2-7; possibly TRBD1 for D (6 bases). The V gene's germline CDR1 is SGHRS and CDR2 YFSETQ. Deletions cut 8 bases from V and 2 bases from J, with 14 bases between. This CDR3 contains 13 residues. CDR3 region: CASGDTRTYEQYF. In DNA form, the CDR3 reads TGCGCCAGTGGGGACACCCGTACCTACGAGCAGTACTTC.

V is TRBV19 and J is TRBJ1-1; D is unclear. The CDR3 totals 15 residues. Trimming stripped 5 bases from V and 6 bases from J, with 19 bases between. The germline CDR1 and CDR2 sequences are LNHDA and SQIVND (reference sequence). CDR3 protein: CASSESRGRGSEAFF. In DNA, the CDR3 is TGTGCCAGTAGTGAATCGAGAGGCCGTGGGTCTGAAGCTTTCTTT.

The chain is built from TRBV29-1 and TRBJ2-1; the D is unclear. CDR3 size: 12 residues. Trimming stripped 4 bases from V and 4 bases from J, with 8 bases between. The germline gives CDR1 SQVTM, CDR2 ANQGSEA. CDR3 bases: TGCAGCGTTGGATCCAGTTACAATGAGCAGTTCTTC. Its protein product is CSVGSSYNEQFF.

The chain joins TRBV7-5 to TRBJ2-1; the DNA was not used to check the table's D call, TRBD2. TRBV7-5 is a pseudogene locus. The CDR3 has 14 amino acids. CDR3 in DNA: TGTGCCAGAAGCTTAGAACCGGGGTTCGATGAGCAGTTCTTC. Its protein product is CARSLEPGFDEQFF.

The chain joins TRBV24-1 to TRBJ2-7; D call uncertain. Germline values: CDR1 KGHDR, CDR2 SFDVKD. V was pared by 5 bases and J by 0 bases, with 22 bases between. CDR3 length equals 18 residues. The CDR3 reads CATSGPAPHSPSSYEQYF. The CDR3 DNA reads TGTGCCACCAGTGGACCCGCGCCACACAGCCCCAGCTCCTACGAGCAGTACTTC.

In this sample, this clone turned up a few times. The chain employs TRBV25-1 and TRBJ2-2, with 8 bases identical to TRBD1. Unmatched junction bases numbered 5, after V lost 3 bases and J lost 2 bases. CDR3 length: 16 residues. The V gene's germline CDR1 is MGHDK and CDR2 SYGVNS. CDR3 DNA: TGTGCCAGCAGTGAGTTTGGGACAGGTAACACCGGGGAGCTGTTTTTT. This encodes CASSEFGTGNTGELFF.

This clone was detected a few times. The J gene is TRBJ2-1, the V gene TRBV27, with TRBD2 identical over 9 bases. V was clipped by 7 bases and J by 8 bases; unmatched bases: 12. The CDR3 sequence is 15 residues long. Germline V CDR1 and CDR2: MNHEY, SMNVEV (reference sequence). The CDR3 DNA reads as TGTGCCAGCACGATATCGGGACTAGCTATTGATGAGCAGTTCTTC. This gives the protein CASTISGLAIDEQFF.

V usage is TRBV25-1 and J usage is TRBJ1-4; no definite D call. V gave up 4 bases and J gave up 2 bases, with 11 bases separating them. The CDR3 consists of 15 residues. Germline CDR1 MGHDK, CDR2 SYGVNS. CDR3 sequence (DNA): TGTGCCAGCAGTGGGACTACCGGCACTAATGAAAAACTGTTTTTT. It codes for CASSGTTGTNEKLFF.

The chain has TRBV19 and TRBJ1-1; D remains ambiguous. Per the germline V gene, CDR1 is LNHDA and CDR2 is SQIVND (reference sequence). This CDR3 has 14 residues. V lost 5 bases, J lost 4 bases, and 14 bases lay in between. In DNA, the CDR3 is TGTGCCAGTAGTTTCGACGGCAGAGGCACTGAAGCTTTCTTT. It codes for CASSFDGRGTEAFF.

This chain's CDR3 is CASRGGDRVDQPQHF. CDR3 DNA: TGTGCCAGCAGGGGAGGGGACAGGGTAGATCAGCCCCAGCATTTT. V gene TRBV27 combines with J gene TRBJ1-5; TRBD1 agrees at 9 bases. The germline V gene encodes CDR1 MNHEY and CDR2 SMNVEV (reference sequence). The J segment lost 5 bases and the V segment lost 6 bases, leaving 8 bases of the junction unmatched. The CDR3 runs 15 residues.

In its sample, this clone was seen a few times. J is TRBJ1-5 and V is TRBV28; 8 bases align to TRBD1. The V and J ends lost 2 bases and 15 bases, in that order; junction bases with no gene match: 12. The germline gives CDR1 MDHEN, CDR2 SYDVKM. The CDR3 totals 14 residues. This CDR3 is CASSLQGARGGVHF. The CDR3 region has the DNA TGTGCCAGCAGTTTACAGGGGGCGAGGGGTGGTGTGCATTTT. Full variable domain (missing parts from reference TRBV28 and TRBJ1-5): DVKVTQSSRYLVKRTGEKVFLECVQDMDHENMFWYRQDPGLGLRLIYFSYDVKMKEKGDIPEGYSVSREKKERFSLILESASTNQTSMYLCASSLQGARGGVHFGDGTRLSIL.

About this clone: One junction end disagrees with the germline gene, perhaps due to a read error. The chain employs TRBV6-1 and TRBJ2-5, with D possibly matching TRBD2 (6 bases). CDR1 and CDR2 from the germline V gene are MNHNS and SASEGT. There are 12 residues in the CDR3. The CDR3 DNA is TGTGCCAGCAGTTCCCTCCCGGGACTCCATAACTTC. It encodes CASSSLPGLHNF.

The chain recombines TRBV27 with TRBJ2-2; D is possibly TRBD2 (5 bases). In germline, CDR1 is MNHEY, CDR2 SMNVEV (reference sequence). The CDR3 is made up of 15 amino acids. V lost 6 bases and J lost 0, with 11 bases in between. The CDR3 sequence is CASRLGNTNTGELFF. CDR3 sequence (DNA): TGTGCCAGCAGACTAGGGAACACGAACACCGGGGAGCTGTTTTTT.

The chain links TRBV9 to TRBJ1-1; D unclear. CDR3 size: 15 residues. Looked up from germline, CDR1 is SGDLS and CDR2 is YYNGEE. Trimming took 0 bases from V and 8 from J, leaving 17 bases between them. In DNA, the CDR3 is TGTGCCAGCAGCGTAGGTCCGGGGAAGGTTGGAGAAGCTTTCTTT. The encoded protein is CASSVGPGKVGEAFF.

The chain is built from TRBV15 and TRBJ2-5, with TRBD1 matching over 7 bases. In germline, CDR1 is LNHNV, CDR2 YYDKDF (reference sequence). The CDR3 consists of 15 residues. The junction had 8 bases not matched to a gene; V was cut back by 3 bases and J by 4 bases. The DNA of the CDR3 is TGTGCCACCAGCAGTCAACCGGGACAGTTAGAGACCCAGTACTTC. This encodes CATSSQPGQLETQYF. The variable domain in full, with the rest retrieved from reference TRBV15 and TRBJ2-5, is DAMVIQNPRYQVTQFGKPVTLSCSQTLNHNVMYWYQQKSSQAPKLLFHYYDKDFNNEADTPDNFQSRRPNTSFCFLDIRSPGLGDTAMYLCATSSQPGQLETQYFGPGTRLLVL.

Many counts were recorded for this clone. The gene calls are TRBV12-3 or TRBV12-4 and TRBJ2-7, with D perhaps TRBD2 (6 bases). Trimming shortened V by 3 bases and J by 6 bases, and 9 bases separated the two germline ends. The CDR3 is made up of 12 amino acids. The CDR3 region has the DNA TGTGCCAGCAGTTTTGGGAGGTCCGAGCAGTACTTC. Residues: CASSFGRSEQYF.

The CDR3 coding sequence is TGTGCCAGCAGCTTGAGGAGCATAAACACTGAAGCTTTCTTT. This sequence encodes CASSLRSINTEAFF. This chain connects TRBV5-6 to TRBJ1-1; no clear D. The germline gives CDR1 SGHDT, CDR2 YYEEEE. CDR3 length: 14 amino acids. Trimming pared 1 base from V and 2 bases from J, leaving 9 bases between.

This clone has only one observation. The chain links TRBV27 to TRBJ2-1; D might be TRBD2 (6 bases). V dropped 1 base and J dropped 6 bases, with 16 bases sitting between them. CDR3 size: 16 residues. CDR1 and CDR2 (germline): MNHEY, SMNVEV (reference sequence). In DNA form, the CDR3 reads TGTGCCAGCAGTTTATATGGCTTGGGAGGATTCAATGAGCAGTTCTTC. As protein: CASSLYGLGGFNEQFF.

The CDR3 sequence is CASSSWTGNSNQPQHF. The CDR3 nucleotides read TGTGCCAGCAGCTCTTGGACAGGGAATAGCAATCAGCCCCAGCATTTT. The chain couples TRBV7-2 to TRBJ1-5, with TRBD1 matching 8 bases. Germline CDR1 reads SGHTA; CDR2 reads FQGNSA. V shed 4 bases and J 0 bases; nucleotides not matched to a gene: 5. The length of the CDR3 is 16 residues. Combining the CDR3 with reference TRBV7-2 and TRBJ1-5 gives the whole variable domain GAGVSQSPSNKVTEKGKDVELRCDPISGHTALYWYRQSLGQGLEFLIYFQGNSAPDKSGLPSDRFSAERTGGSVSTLTIQRTQQEDSAVYLCASSSWTGNSNQPQHFGDGTRLSIL.

The table lists this clone with a count of one. The chain employs TRBV19 and TRBJ2-4; the match to TRBD2 covers 8 bases. CDR3 size: 15 residues. Trimming at V came to 6 bases and at J to 4 bases, leaving 8 bases not matched to a gene. CDR1 LNHDA and CDR2 SQIVND come from the germline V gene (reference sequence). The DNA of the CDR3 is TGTGCCAGTAGGCAACCCTTAGCGGGGAAAAACATTCAGTACTTC. It translates to CASRQPLAGKNIQYF.

The chain carries TRBV7-2 and TRBJ2-7; TRBD2 might be the D (6 bases). This CDR3 is 14 amino acids long. Germline V gene sequence: CDR1 SGHTA, CDR2 FQGNSA. Trimming stripped 0 bases from V and 0 bases from J, with 6 bases between. In DNA form, the CDR3 reads TGTGCCAGCAGCTTAGCGGGGGGCTCCTACGAGCAGTACTTC. Translated, it gives CASSLAGGSYEQYF. Based on the CDR3 plus reference TRBV7-2 and TRBJ2-7, the full variable domain is GAGVSQSPSNKVTEKGKDVELRCDPISGHTALYWYRQSLGQGLEFLIYFQGNSAPDKSGLPSDRFSAERTGGSVSTLTIQRTQQEDSAVYLCASSLAGGSYEQYFGPGTRLTVT.

The V and J genes are TRBV7-2 and TRBJ1-3; D perhaps matches TRBD1 (6 bases). Trimming cost V 4 bases and J 2 bases, with 12 bases left between them. The V gene's germline CDR1 is SGHTA and CDR2 FQGNSA. This CDR3 spans 15 amino acids. The CDR3 bases are TGTGCCAGCAGCTCACAGGGTATCGCTGGAAACACCATATATTTT. It yields the protein CASSSQGIAGNTIYF.

This chain connects TRBV19 to TRBJ1-2; D ambiguous. With 4 bases removed from V and 0 bases from J, the gap between germline ends came to 15 bases. The germline CDR1 and CDR2 sequences are LNHDA and SQIVND (reference sequence). The CDR3 has 16 residues. The CDR3 sequence is CASSTPGGGSNYGYTF. CDR3 in DNA: TGTGCCAGTAGTACCCCGGGTGGCGGCTCTAACTATGGCTACACCTTC.